This T cell receptor beta chain came from a study of tumor and adjacent non-tumor tissue in lung cancer. Study-level background: Each sample yielded roughly 4 million productive TCRbeta reads on average.

The germline V gene encodes CDR1 MNHNS and CDR2 SASEGT. The CDR3 covers 16 residues. No cell sorting was done before RNA was extracted from the tissue. Between August and November 2014, newly diagnosed, chemotherapy-naive lung cancer patients underwent thoracic surgery in China. Three rounds of nested PCR, following a modified ARM-PCR protocol, produced the TCRbeta library. TCRdb reanalysed the multiplex PCR reads using MiXCR and keeps one entry per CDR3 protein. The table shows tens of thousands of distinct CDR3 sequences, with around 65% occurring only once. Study-wide results and limits: Tumor tissue had significantly higher TCR diversity than normal lung. Shorter survival was associated with higher TCR diversity in tumors.

In regard to this clonotype: Its antigen is still unknown. At one end, the junction sequence differs from germline, possibly due to a read error.

This TCR derives from a woman in her 70s with non-small cell lung cancer. The chain joins TRBV6-1 to TRBJ2-3; D call uncertain. Sequenced material: lung tumor tissue. The CDR3 nucleotides read TGTGCCAGAAGTGCGTATGAACTCGCAAGCACAGATACGCAGTATTTT. Residues: CARSAYELASTDTQYF.